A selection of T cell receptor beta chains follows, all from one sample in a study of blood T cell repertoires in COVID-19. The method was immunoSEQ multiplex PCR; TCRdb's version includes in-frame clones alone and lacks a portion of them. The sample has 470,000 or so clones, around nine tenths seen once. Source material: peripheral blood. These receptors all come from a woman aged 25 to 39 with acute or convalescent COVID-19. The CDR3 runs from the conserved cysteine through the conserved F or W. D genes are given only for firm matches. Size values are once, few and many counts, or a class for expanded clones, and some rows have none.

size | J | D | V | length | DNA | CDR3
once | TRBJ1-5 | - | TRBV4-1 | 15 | TGCGCCAGCAGCACGTCTGGGGGCTCAAATCAGCCCCAGCATTTT | CASSTSGGSNQPQHF
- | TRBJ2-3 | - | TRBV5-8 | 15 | TGTGCCAGCAGCTTGGGACACCTTCGCACAGATACGCAGTATTTT | CASSLGHLRTDTQYF
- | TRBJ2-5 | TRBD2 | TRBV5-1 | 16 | TGCGCCAGCAGCTTGGCGGGACTAGCGGCACAAGAGACCCAGTACTTC | CASSLAGLAAQETQYF
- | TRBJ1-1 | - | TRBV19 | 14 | TGTGCCAGTAGTTCAGTAACACCGAACACTGAAGCTTTCTTT | CASSSVTPNTEAFF
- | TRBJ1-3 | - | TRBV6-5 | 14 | TGTGCCAGCGGGGGCCCGATCTCTGGAAACACCATATATTTT | CASGGPISGNTIYF
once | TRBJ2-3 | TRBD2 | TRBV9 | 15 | TGTGCCAGCAGCGTATCGGGCGGGGGGGCAGATACGCAGTATTTT | CASSVSGGGADTQYF
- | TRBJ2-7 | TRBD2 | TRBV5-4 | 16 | TGTGCCAGCAGCCCATTAGCGGGGGGGCCATCCTACGAGCAGTACTTC | CASSPLAGGPSYEQYF
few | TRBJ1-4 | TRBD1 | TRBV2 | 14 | TGTGCCAGCATCGAGGACAGGACTAATGAAAAACTGTTTTTT | CASIEDRTNEKLFF
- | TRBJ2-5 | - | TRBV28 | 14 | TGTGCCAGCAGCCATGGGACTCTCCGGGAGACCCAGTACTTC | CASSHGTLRETQYF
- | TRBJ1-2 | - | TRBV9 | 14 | TGTGCCAGCAGCGTAACAGACGCTAACTATGGCTACACCTTC | CASSVTDANYGYTF
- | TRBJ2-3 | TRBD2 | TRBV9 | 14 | TGTGCCAGCAGCGTCCAGACTAGCTCAGATACGCAGTATTTT | CASSVQTSSDTQYF
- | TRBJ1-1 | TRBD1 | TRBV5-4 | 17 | TGTGCCAGCAGCTTCTGGGGCCCGGGACAGGGGAGGACTGAAGCTTTCTTT | CASSFWGPGQGRTEAFF
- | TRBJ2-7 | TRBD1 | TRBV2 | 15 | TGTGCCAGCAGTGGACAGGGGGCCCAATCCTACGAGCAGTACTTC | CASSGQGAQSYEQYF
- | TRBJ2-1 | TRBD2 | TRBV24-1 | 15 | TGTGCCACCAGTGATTTGGTCGGGGGGGTGGGTGAGCAGTTCTTC | CATSDLVGGVGEQFF
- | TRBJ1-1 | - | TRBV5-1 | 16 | TGCGCCAGCAGCACTACCCCGGCGGGGCCCCGATCTGAAGCTTTCTTT | CASSTTPAGPRSEAFF
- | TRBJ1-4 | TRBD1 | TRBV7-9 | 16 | TGTGCCAGCAGCTCGCCAACAGGGGGCGCGTATGAAAAACTGTTTTTT | CASSSPTGGAYEKLFF
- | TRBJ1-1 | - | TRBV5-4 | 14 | TGTGCCAGCAGCCAAGGGGGTGCGGACACTGAAGCTTTCTTT | CASSQGGADTEAFF
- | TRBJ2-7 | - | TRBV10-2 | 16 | TGCGCCAGCAGTGACGGAACGGGGTCGTATTCCTACGAGCAGTACTTC | CASSDGTGSYSYEQYF
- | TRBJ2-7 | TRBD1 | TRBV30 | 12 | TGTGCCCGGACAGGGGATAGCTACGAGCAGTACTTC | CARTGDSYEQYF
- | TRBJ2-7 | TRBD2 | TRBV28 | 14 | TGTGCCAGCAGTCGACAGCGGGGGGTTAGCGAGCAGTACTTC | CASSRQRGVSEQYF
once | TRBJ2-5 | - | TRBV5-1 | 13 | TGCGCCAGCAGCCGGGACTTTAAAGAGACCCAGTACTTC | CASSRDFKETQYF
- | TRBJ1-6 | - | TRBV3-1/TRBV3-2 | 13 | TGTGCCAGCAGCCAGGAGGGAAATTCACCCCTCCACTTT | CASSQEGNSPLHF
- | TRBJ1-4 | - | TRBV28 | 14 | TGTGCCAGCAGTCAACAGGTTACTAACGAAAAACTGTTTTTT | CASSQQVTNEKLFF
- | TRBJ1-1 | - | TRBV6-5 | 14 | TGTGCCACCTCGACTTGGGTGATGAACACTGAAGCTTTCTTT | CATSTWVMNTEAFF
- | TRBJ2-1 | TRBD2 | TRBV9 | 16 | TGTGCCAGCAGCGTCTTGGTAGCGGGGGGGCTCAATGAGCAGTTCTTC | CASSVLVAGGLNEQFF
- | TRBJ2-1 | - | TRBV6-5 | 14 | TGTGCCAGCAGTCTGGGGCGGTTTAGGAATGAGCAGTTCTTC | CASSLGRFRNEQFF
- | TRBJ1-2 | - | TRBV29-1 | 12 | TGCAGCGTTGACCAGGGCGGCTATGGCTACACCTTC | CSVDQGGYGYTF
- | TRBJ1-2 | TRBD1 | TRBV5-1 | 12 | TGCGCCAGCAGCCCTTCGGACAGGGGCTACACCTTC | CASSPSDRGYTF